These 3 T cell receptor beta chains came from one sample sequenced in a study of metastatic and nonmetastatic thyroid tumors (dated by TCRdb to 2018 to 2021). To prepare the library, PCR was applied. The instrument was an Illumina HiSeq 4000. TCRdb itself trimmed the public reads at Q25 with fastp, ran MiXCR and retained productive beta chains. The table for this sample lists around 31,000 clones; about 18% of them were counted only once. Roughly a tenth of the sample rests with the top ten. None of the patients had been given any treatment before thyroid surgery. The sample consisted of blood. Every receptor here comes from a female donor with papillary thyroid cancer or a benign thyroid nodule (not recorded which). Some clones in this sample may be carry-over from other donors' samples.

This clone was seen at least ten times. This CDR3 is CASGLGLAGGDEQFF. The CDR3 nucleotides read TGTGCTAGTGGTTTAGGGCTAGCGGGCGGGGATGAGCAGTTCTTC. The chain has TRBV12-5 and TRBJ2-1; 8 positions agree with TRBD2. Per the germline V gene, CDR1 is LGHNT and CDR2 is FRNRAP. J was trimmed by 8 bases and V by 3 bases; bases with no gene match: 9. The CDR3 spans 15 residues. Full variable domain (remainder filled in from reference TRBV12-5 and TRBJ2-1): DARVTQTPRHKVTEMGQEVTMRCQPILGHNTVFWYRQTMMQGLELLAYFRNRAPLDDSGMPKDRFSAEMPDATLATLKIQPSEPRDSAVYFCASGLGLAGGDEQFFGPGTRLTVL.

This clone came up a few times. The chain carries TRBV28 and TRBJ1-6; possibly TRBD1 for D (6 bases). Looked up from germline, CDR1 is MDHEN and CDR2 is SYDVKM. Trimming cost V 5 bases and J 9 bases, with 20 bases left between them. The CDR3 runs to 16 residues. DNA of the CDR3: TGTGCCAGCAGTCTGTGGGGGGGCGAGGGCCGTTCACCCCTCCACTTT. Encoded protein: CASSLWGGEGRSPLHF.

This clone was detected many times. V usage is TRBV20-1 and J usage is TRBJ2-2, with D possibly being TRBD2 (5 bases). CDR3 length: 14 residues. The germline V gene has CDR1 DFQATT and CDR2 SNEGSKA (reference sequence). CDR3 sequence: CSAPRTLNTGELFF. The CDR3, as DNA: TGCAGCGCACCCCGGACTTTAAACACCGGGGAGCTGTTTTTT.